The clone carrying this T cell receptor beta chain was detected a few times. Antigen: not known. This specimen comes from a study of blood T cells in healthy people across ages. Together with a sample-barcoded 5' primer, a J-beta primer mix was included in a second PCR lasting roughly 6 to 12 cycles. Each CDR3 protein gets one entry after TCRdb re-called the 5' RACE reads with MiXCR. The repertoire holds 730,000 or so distinct CDR3 sequences, with roughly 41% as singletons. Whole-study results and caveats: Diversity estimated from one million T cells was considered an underestimate.

The material sequenced was blood. The source is a woman in her sixties or seventies in good health.

In DNA, the CDR3 is TGTGCCACTATACTAGCGGGATTATACAATGAGCAGTTCTTC. Translated: CATILAGLYNEQFF. V usage is TRBV28 and J usage is TRBJ2-1; 10 bases map to TRBD2. The CDR3 runs to 14 residues. The V gene end was trimmed by 10 bases and the J gene end by 4 bases; junction bases not matched to a gene: 7. The V gene's germline CDR1 is MDHEN and CDR2 SYDVKM.